A single sample is the source of the 5 T cell receptor beta chains below, sequenced in a study of Ad26.COV2.S vaccination and SARS-CoV-2 variants. The method was immunoSEQ multiplex PCR; TCRdb's version includes in-frame clones alone and lacks a portion of them. The table has 300,000 to 350,000 clones, 85% to 90% seen once. As to treatment: some 19 received Ad26.COV2.S at low or high dose, single or two shots; several received placebo; per-sample allocation not given. Sampling took place 63 days after the first vaccine or placebo injection. The sample consisted of peripheral blood, taken in a trial of Ad26.COV2.S vaccine versus placebo. These TCRs come from a person aged 18-65 years who received the Ad26.COV2.S COVID-19 vaccine or a placebo.

This sequence joins TRBV9 and TRBJ1-6; D not certain. The germline gives CDR1 SGDLS, CDR2 YYNGEE. This CDR3 spans 13 amino acids. The V and J ends lost 0 bases and 7 bases respectively, with 5 bases between them. The CDR3 protein is CASSVVGNSPLHF. In nucleotides, the CDR3 is TGTGCCAGCAGCGTAGTGGGGAATTCACCCCTCCACTTT.

The chain combines TRBV2 with TRBJ1-1, with TRBD1 matching over 7 bases. The CDR3 has 14 amino acids. With 7 bases clipped from V and 6 bases from J, the junction kept 11 bases outside the gene matches. Germline V gives CDR1 SNHLY, CDR2 FYNNEI. The CDR3: CASNKNPGGAEAFF. The DNA for the CDR3 is TGTGCCAGCAATAAAAACCCAGGGGGGGCTGAAGCTTTCTTT. The complete variable domain, with remaining parts taken from reference TRBV2 and TRBJ1-1, reads EPEVTQTPSHQVTQMGQEVILRCVPISNHLYFYWYRQILGQKVEFLVSFYNNEISEKSEIFDDQFSVERPDGSNFTLKIRSTKLEDSAMYFCASNKNPGGAEAFFGQGTRLTVV.

The chain couples TRBV4-1 to TRBJ2-5, with D tentatively TRBD1 (8 bases). The germline V gene has CDR1 MGHRA and CDR2 YSYEKL. The CDR3 has 17 residues. Trimming cost V 4 bases and J 6 bases, with 24 bases left between them. The DNA for the CDR3 is TGCGCCAGCAGCCGCCCAGACTACAGGGGGGGCTTGAAGACCCAGTACTTC. Translating it yields CASSRPDYRGGLKTQYF.

This chain links TRBV9 with TRBJ1-3; a weak D match, TRBD1 (5 bases). Germline V lookup: CDR1 SGDLS, CDR2 YYNGEE. Trimming took 4 bases from V and 3 from J, leaving 11 bases between them. This CDR3 has 14 amino acids. The CDR3 DNA reads TGTGCCAGCAGCCCGAGAAGGGGTGGAAACACCATATATTTT. It translates to CASSPRRGGNTIYF.

This CDR3 reads CASEGGDRVSDTQYF. The CDR3 DNA follows: TGTGCCAGCGAGGGGGGGGACCGGGTGTCGGATACGCAGTATTTT. The chain uses TRBV5-4 and TRBJ2-3, with a tentative D call TRBD2 (7 bases). The germline V and J ends were trimmed by 7 bases and 6 bases, with 21 bases remaining between them. Per germline, CDR1 SGHNT and CDR2 YYREEE (reference sequence). The CDR3 spans 15 residues.